The 27 T cell receptor beta chains below were found in one sample sequenced in a study of CD8+CD57+ T cells in acquired aplastic anemia. Previously, flow cytometry had revealed CD8+CD57+ cell expansion in the patients chosen for sequencing. Genomic DNA provided the template from which TCR beta VDJ and CDR3 profiles were obtained. One entry per CDR3 protein, called by TCRdb with MiXCR from the reads. The sample contains just over 200,000 distinct CDR3 sequences, about 60% of which appear only once. The specimen sequenced was sorted CD4+, CD8+, or CD8+CD57+ T cells (not recorded which) from PBMCs. Receptor source: a human donor with aplastic anemia.

V and J are TRBV12-3 or TRBV12-4 and TRBJ2-2; TRBD2 matches 7 bases. The V gene end was trimmed by 0 bases and the J gene end by 7 bases; junction bases not matched to a gene: 5. The CDR3 consists of 15 residues. In nucleotides, the CDR3 is TGTGCCAGCAGTTTAGCGGGAGGGTTCGGCGGGGAGCTGTTTTTT. Translated, it gives CASSLAGGFGGELFF.

This chain connects TRBV6-4 to TRBJ2-1; a weak D match, TRBD1 (6 bases). V was clipped by 0 bases and J by 9 bases, with 21 bases between them. The CDR3 has 17 residues. The germline V gene has CDR1 MRHNA and CDR2 SNTAGT. The CDR3 DNA reads TGTGCCAGCAGTGACTCGATCGGGCAGGGGAAAACTTTTGAGCAGTTCTTC. Protein: CASSDSIGQGKTFEQFF.

This clonotype was recorded only once. V usage is TRBV5-5 and J usage is TRBJ1-1; D is possibly TRBD1 (5 bases). With 0 bases removed from V and 0 bases from J, the gap between germline ends came to 12 bases. The CDR3 is 16 residues long. Germline V gene sequence: CDR1 SGHKS, CDR2 YYEKEE (reference sequence). In DNA, the CDR3 is TGTGCCAGCAGCTTGGAGGGACTTAATGTGAACACTGAAGCTTTCTTT. Its translation: CASSLEGLNVNTEAFF.

The CDR3 reads CSARDGRVSNQPQHF. The CDR3 region has the DNA TGCAGTGCTAGAGATGGCAGGGTTAGCAATCAGCCCCAGCATTTT. The rearrangement joins TRBV20-1 to TRBJ1-5, with a tentative D call TRBD1 (5 bases). Deletions cut 0 bases from V and 0 bases from J, with 9 bases between. Germline V gives CDR1 DFQATT, CDR2 SNEGSKA (reference sequence). This CDR3 contains 15 residues.

The sample holds a few counts of this clonotype. The rearrangement joins TRBV7-3 to TRBJ2-1; D uncertain. Trimming removed 4 bases at V and 2 bases at J, with 3 bases between. Germline CDR1 is SGHTA and CDR2 is FQGTGA. This CDR3 contains 12 residues. In nucleotides, the CDR3 is TGTGCCAGCAGCTCCCCCTACAATGAGCAGTTCTTC. Amino acids: CASSSPYNEQFF.

The chain recombines TRBV15 with TRBJ2-3, with 9 nucleotides matching TRBD2. The germline CDR1 and CDR2 sequences are LNHNV and YYDKDF (reference sequence). V gave up 5 bases and J gave up 2 bases; unmatched junction bases: 5. The CDR3 has 15 residues. The DNA for the CDR3 is TGTGCCACCAGCGTCGGCGGGGGGGCCACAGATACGCAGTATTTT. This translates into CATSVGGGATDTQYF.

This clonotype was recorded only once. The rearrangement joins TRBV7-2 to TRBJ2-7; D ambiguous. From germline, CDR1 is SGHTA and CDR2 FQGNSA. This CDR3 is built from 15 residues. Trimming took off 2 bases at V and 2 bases at J, with 13 bases between the two ends. The CDR3 spells CASSLMATTPYEQYF. CDR3 nucleotide sequence: TGTGCCAGCAGCTTAATGGCTACCACCCCCTACGAGCAGTACTTC.

This chain connects TRBV5-1 to TRBJ2-1; D is possibly TRBD1 (6 bases). The V gene lost 4 bases and the J gene lost 8 bases, with 10 bases spanning the gap. The germline V gene encodes CDR1 SGHRS and CDR2 YFSETQ. The CDR3 extends over 12 amino acids. The CDR3 nucleotides are TGCGCCAGCAGCCCGGCAGGGGATGAGCAGTTCTTC. Residues: CASSPAGDEQFF. Filled out from reference TRBV5-1 and TRBJ2-1, the complete variable domain reads KAGVTQTPRYLIKTRGQQVTLSCSPISGHRSVSWYQQTPGQGLQFLFEYFSETQRNKGNFPGRFSGRQFSNSRSEMNVSTLELGDSALYLCASSPAGDEQFFGPGTRLTVL.

The genes are TRBV7-3 and TRBJ2-5; D remains unclear. The CDR3 has 13 amino acids. V lost 0 bases, J lost 0 bases, and 2 bases lay in between. The V gene's germline CDR1 is SGHTA and CDR2 FQGTGA. CDR3 in amino acids: CASSLTNQETQYF. As DNA, the CDR3 is TGTGCCAGCAGCTTAACTAACCAAGAGACCCAGTACTTC.

V usage is TRBV12-5 and J usage is TRBJ2-6; 8 bases map to TRBD1. This CDR3 comprises 18 residues. In germline, CDR1 is LGHNT, CDR2 FRNRAP. The CDR3 is CASSLHGRGRTGANVLTF. The CDR3 DNA reads TGTGCCAGCAGTTTACATGGCAGGGGGCGAACTGGGGCCAACGTCCTGACTTTC.

In its sample, this clonotype was seen once. The V gene is TRBV2, the J gene TRBJ2-7; 9 bases fit TRBD2. This CDR3 is built from 14 residues. Germline V CDR1 and CDR2: SNHLY, FYNNEI. Trimming removed 2 bases from V and 4 bases from J; junction bases left unmatched: 3. The CDR3 sequence is CASSERTSDYEQYF. The CDR3 DNA is TGTGCCAGCAGTGAACGGACTAGCGATTACGAGCAGTACTTC.

This clonotype was detected only once. The chain carries TRBV10-2 and TRBJ2-2; D uncertain. The germline V gene has CDR1 WSHSY and CDR2 SAAADI. V was pared by 2 bases and J by 1 base, with 2 bases between. The length of the CDR3 is 13 residues. CDR3 residues: CASSELNTGELFF. The DNA for the CDR3 is TGCGCCAGCAGTGAGCTGAACACCGGGGAGCTGTTTTTT.

This clonotype was counted a few times. CDR3 nucleotide sequence: TGTGCCACCAACCAGGCGTCCACAGATACGCAGTATTTT. It yields the protein CATNQASTDTQYF. The chain recombines TRBV24-1 with TRBJ2-3; D call uncertain. The CDR3 is 13 residues long. V lost 8 bases to trimming and J lost 2 bases, with 10 bases between them. CDR1 and CDR2 (germline): KGHDR, SFDVKD.

The rearrangement joins TRBV9 to TRBJ2-3; no clear D. Per the germline V gene, CDR1 is SGDLS and CDR2 is YYNGEE. Trimming took 0 bases from V and 5 from J, leaving 10 bases between them. The CDR3 loop spans 14 amino acids. The CDR3 DNA follows: TGTGCCAGCAGCGTAGAAGCGAATAAAGATACGCAGTATTTT. It encodes CASSVEANKDTQYF.

This sequence joins TRBV20-1 and TRBJ2-3; 8 bases line up with TRBD2. Germline trimming cut 5 bases from V and 4 bases from J; bases unmatched to any gene: 8. The germline CDR1 and CDR2 sequences are DFQATT and SNEGSKA (reference sequence). There are 14 residues in the CDR3. CDR3 coding DNA: TGCAGTGCTCCTGTGGCGGGAGGCTCAGATACGCAGTATTTT. It is translated as CSAPVAGGSDTQYF.

This chain links TRBV6-1 with TRBJ2-7; D might be TRBD1 or TRBD2, each matching 5 bases. V was trimmed by 5 bases and J by 0 bases, leaving 20 bases between them. The CDR3 runs to 17 residues. The germline V gene has CDR1 MNHNS and CDR2 SASEGT. The CDR3 loop is CASSTRQGPMSSYEQYF. The CDR3 region has the DNA TGTGCCAGCAGTACCCGCCAGGGACCCATGAGCTCCTACGAGCAGTACTTC.

This chain connects TRBV15 to TRBJ1-2, with unresolved D. CDR1 LNHNV and CDR2 YYDKDF come from the germline V gene (reference sequence). The CDR3 is made up of 13 amino acids. Between the trimmed V and J ends, which lost 2 bases and 5 bases, there was a span of 9 bases. The CDR3 here is CATSRPTEYGYTF. The CDR3 DNA sequence: TGTGCCACCAGCAGACCTACAGAGTATGGCTACACCTTC.

This clonotype was observed a few times. The J gene is TRBJ1-2, the V gene TRBV5-1, with 8 bases lining up with TRBD1. J was trimmed by 4 bases and V by 3 bases; bases with no gene match: 5. CDR3 size: 14 residues. Per germline, CDR1 SGHRS and CDR2 YFSETQ. The CDR3 region is CASSSQGEVYGYTF. DNA for the CDR3: TGCGCCAGCAGCTCACAGGGGGAGGTCTATGGCTACACCTTC. The full variable domain, with the rest looked up from reference TRBV5-1 and TRBJ1-2, is KAGVTQTPRYLIKTRGQQVTLSCSPISGHRSVSWYQQTPGQGLQFLFEYFSETQRNKGNFPGRFSGRQFSNSRSEMNVSTLELGDSALYLCASSSQGEVYGYTFGSGTRLTVV.

V gene TRBV7-2 combines with J gene TRBJ2-1, with 7 bases identical to TRBD1. Germline assignment: CDR1 SGHTA and CDR2 FQGNSA. V shed 1 base, J shed 8 bases, and the junction held 11 bases outside the gene matches. This CDR3 is 16 amino acids long. This CDR3 is CASSLGRRQGLDEQFF. For the CDR3, the DNA is TGTGCCAGCAGCTTAGGACGGCGACAGGGTCTTGATGAGCAGTTCTTC.

The V gene is TRBV5-1, the J gene TRBJ2-3; 11 nucleotides match TRBD2. J lost 3 bases, V lost 4 bases, and 4 bases had no gene match. The germline V gene encodes CDR1 SGHRS and CDR2 YFSETQ. This CDR3 is 15 amino acids long. This CDR3 is CASSDTSGGTDTQYF. DNA of the CDR3: TGCGCCAGCAGCGATACTAGCGGGGGAACAGATACGCAGTATTTT.

The V gene is TRBV24-1, the J gene TRBJ2-3; possibly TRBD1 or TRBD2 for D (7 bases each). V was trimmed by 3 bases and J by 1 base, leaving 13 bases between them. Germline V lookup: CDR1 KGHDR, CDR2 SFDVKD. The CDR3 runs 16 residues. The CDR3 is CATSDVQGRGTDTQYF. CDR3 bases: TGTGCCACCAGTGATGTACAGGGGAGGGGCACAGATACGCAGTATTTT.

The V and J genes are TRBV7-3 and TRBJ2-1; 7 positions agree with TRBD2. The germline gives CDR1 SGHTA, CDR2 FQGTGA. V lost 1 base and J lost 5; bases outside the gene matches: 8. CDR3 length: 16 residues. The CDR3 sequence is CASSLMVGGNHNEQFF. CDR3 nucleotide sequence: TGTGCCAGCAGCTTAATGGTGGGAGGGAACCACAATGAGCAGTTCTTC.

The chain uses TRBV5-4 and TRBJ1-6, with D possibly matching TRBD1 (5 bases). Germline V gene data show CDR1 as SGHNT and CDR2 as YYREEE (reference sequence). This CDR3 region has 14 residues. V was clipped by 4 bases and J by 7 bases, with 12 bases between them. The CDR3 region is CASSPGTENSPLHF. The CDR3 DNA reads as TGTGCCAGCAGCCCGGGGACGGAGAATTCACCCCTCCACTTT.

The rearrangement joins TRBV7-3 to TRBJ1-2; 7 nucleotides agree with TRBD1. The CDR3 is 15 amino acids. V lost 4 bases, J lost 0 bases, and 5 bases stayed unmatched. Germline V CDR1 and CDR2: SGHTA, FQGTGA. CDR3 loop: CASSSYQGANYGYTF. The CDR3, as DNA: TGTGCCAGCAGCTCCTATCAGGGGGCTAACTATGGCTACACCTTC.

V is TRBV2 and J is TRBJ1-1; D remains unclear. Germline CDR1 reads SNHLY; CDR2 reads FYNNEI. Trimming took 6 bases from V and 2 from J, leaving 10 bases between them. The CDR3 totals 13 residues. CDR3 sequence: CASRDNANTEAFF. CDR3 DNA sequence: TGTGCCAGCAGAGATAACGCTAACACTGAAGCTTTCTTT.

This clonotype has only a few counts. The chain joins TRBV7-9 to TRBJ2-1; D is possibly TRBD1 (5 bases). Between the trimmed V and J ends, which lost 6 bases and 5 bases, there was a span of 17 bases. CDR3 length: 15 residues. Germline V gene data show CDR1 as SEHNR and CDR2 as FQNEAQ (reference sequence). CDR3 sequence (DNA): TGTGCCAGCAGTACTGCCCGACAGACACACAATGAGCAGTTCTTC. It translates to CASSTARQTHNEQFF.

This rearrangement joins TRBV20-1 to TRBJ2-7, with D possibly matching TRBD1 (5 bases). The CDR3 is 14 amino acids. Germline-derived CDR1 and CDR2 are DFQATT and SNEGSKA (reference sequence). With 0 bases removed from V and 2 bases from J, the gap between germline ends came to 11 bases. For the CDR3, the DNA is TGCAGTGCTAGAGATAGCAGGGTCCCCTACGAGCAGTACTTC. It is translated as CSARDSRVPYEQYF.